This T cell receptor (beta chain) was identified in a study of T cell clonality in common variable immunodeficiency. Study results and caveats: T cell subpopulation sequencing would be needed to explain CVID clonality.

This clone has ten or more counts. What it recognizes is unknown. The observed sequence ends 3 residues before the CDR3 terminus, with the missing tail filled in from the germline J gene. Generated by immunoSEQ multiplex PCR, the TCRdb table keeps only in-frame clones and is missing some. Singletons are absent from the sample, which has about 35,000 clones. From germline, CDR1 is SNHLY and CDR2 FYNNEI. Trimming took off 6 bases at V and 8 bases at J, with 13 bases between the two ends. This CDR3 has 13 amino acids. V is TRBV2 and J is TRBJ1-4, with TRBD1 as a possible D gene (6 bases). The source of this sequence is a person aged 18 to 70 in good health. The material sequenced was peripheral blood mononuclear cells. CDR3 bases read: TGTGCCAGCAGCCAAGGGAGGGGGGAAAAA. Protein: CASSQGRGEK. Given in full, the CDR3 is CASSQGRGEKLFF.